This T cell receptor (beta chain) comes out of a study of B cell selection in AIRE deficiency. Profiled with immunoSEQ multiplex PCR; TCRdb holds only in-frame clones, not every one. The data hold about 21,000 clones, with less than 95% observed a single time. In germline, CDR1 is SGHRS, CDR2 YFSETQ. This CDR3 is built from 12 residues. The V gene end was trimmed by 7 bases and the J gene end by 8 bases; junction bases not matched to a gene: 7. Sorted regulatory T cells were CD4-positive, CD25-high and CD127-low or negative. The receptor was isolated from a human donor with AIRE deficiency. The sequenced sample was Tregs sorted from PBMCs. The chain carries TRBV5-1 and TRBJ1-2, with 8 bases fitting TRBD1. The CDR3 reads CASAGQGEGYTF. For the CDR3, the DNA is TGCGCCAGCGCCGGACAGGGCGAGGGCTACACCTTC. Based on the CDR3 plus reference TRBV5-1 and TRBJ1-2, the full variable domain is KAGVTQTPRYLIKTRGQQVTLSCSPISGHRSVSWYQQTPGQGLQFLFEYFSETQRNKGNFPGRFSGRQFSNSRSEMNVSTLELGDSALYLCASAGQGEGYTFGSGTRLTVV.